This is a list of T cell receptor beta chains from one sample in a study of blood T cell repertoires in COVID-19. Some clones are missing from TCRdb's copy, which holds only in-frame ones; the method was immunoSEQ multiplex PCR. The data show 250,000 to 350,000 clones, around 91% seen once. Sequencing was performed on peripheral blood. Every receptor here comes from a woman aged 60-75 years with acute or convalescent COVID-19. CDR3s include the opening cysteine and the closing phenylalanine or tryptophan. A D gene is named only where the DNA matches it firmly. Clone size appears in some rows only: once, few, many, or a class for an expanded clone.

d_call	cdr3_length	v_call	clone_size	j_call	cdr3_nt	cdr3_aa
TRBD2	16	TRBV6-2/TRBV6-3	.	TRBJ2-1	TGTGCCAGCAGTTACATGCGGACTAGCGTTTACAATGAGCAGTTCTTC	CASSYMRTSVYNEQFF
.	13	TRBV7-9	.	TRBJ1-2	TGTGCCAGCAGCTCGGCGGTTAACTATGGCTACACCTTC	CASSSAVNYGYTF
TRBD1	13	TRBV19	few	TRBJ2-1	TGTGCCAGTAGTTGGGACAGGAGCAATGAGCAGTTCTTC	CASSWDRSNEQFF
.	17	TRBV7-9	few	TRBJ1-3	TGTGCCAGCAGCTTGGGCCTTTACAGAGACTCTGGAAACACCATATATTTT	CASSLGLYRDSGNTIYF
TRBD2	17	TRBV7-2	once	TRBJ2-1	TGTGCCAGCAGCCCTAGACTAGCGGGGGGGCCAGGGAATGAGCAGTTCTTC	CASSPRLAGGPGNEQFF
.	18	TRBV11-3	.	TRBJ2-1	TGTGCCAGCAGTTCCGGGAAGTTGCGGGACCCCTCCTACAATGAGCAGTTCTTC	CASSSGKLRDPSYNEQFF
TRBD1	14	TRBV6-5	once	TRBJ1-1	TGTGCCAGTTCGGGACAGGGTTTAAACACTGAAGCTTTCTTT	CASSGQGLNTEAFF
.	13	TRBV4-2	once	TRBJ2-7	TGTGCCAGCAGTCCCGGGGGACCCTACGAGCAGTACTTC	CASSPGGPYEQYF
.	14	TRBV6-2/TRBV6-3	.	TRBJ2-5	TGTGCCAGCAGCCAAGGCGGCGAGGTTGGGACCCAGTACTTC	CASSQGGEVGTQYF
TRBD1	15	TRBV29-1	.	TRBJ2-2	TGCAGCGCTAACACCGGGACAGCGAACACCGGGGAGCTGTTTTTT	CSANTGTANTGELFF
TRBD1	15	TRBV9	.	TRBJ2-1	TGTGCCAGCAGCTACCAGGGACAGGGGGTCAATGAGCAGTTCTTC	CASSYQGQGVNEQFF
.	15	TRBV3-1/TRBV3-2	.	TRBJ1-2	TGTGCCAGCAGCGCGCCACAGGGAGCTAACTATGGCTACACCTTC	CASSAPQGANYGYTF
TRBD1	12	TRBV29-1	.	TRBJ1-1	TGCAGCTTTGGGACAGGGAACACTGAAGCTTTCTTT	CSFGTGNTEAFF
TRBD2	17	TRBV5-6	.	TRBJ2-1	TGTGCCAGCAGCATTTTTAGCGGGAGGAGCTCCTACAATGAGCAGTTCTTC	CASSIFSGRSSYNEQFF
TRBD1	13	TRBV5-1	.	TRBJ1-1	TGCGCCAGCAGCTTGGACAGGGGTACTGAAGCTTTCTTT	CASSLDRGTEAFF
.	15	TRBV7-9	.	TRBJ1-4	TGTGCCAGCAGCTTAGCGGGGAACAGGAATGAAAAACTGTTTTTT	CASSLAGNRNEKLFF
.	14	TRBV27	.	TRBJ2-5	TGTGCCAGCAGTGCCAGTGAGGGCGGGGAGACCCAGTACTTC	CASSASEGGETQYF
TRBD1	17	TRBV24-1	.	TRBJ2-4	TGTGCCACCAGTGAGCTCGGACAGGGATGGGCCAAAAACATTCAGTACTTC	CATSELGQGWAKNIQYF
TRBD1	15	TRBV28	once	TRBJ1-2	TGTGCCAGCAGTTCCGGGACAGGGGCAAACTATGGCTACACCTTC	CASSSGTGANYGYTF
.	17	TRBV4-2	.	TRBJ2-7	TGTGCCAGCAGCCAAGGCCCCCGGGACTGGGGCTCCTACGAGCAGTACTTC	CASSQGPRDWGSYEQYF
TRBD1	15	TRBV5-4	few	TRBJ2-2	TGTGCCAGCAGCTTAGGGGGCGTAAACACCGGGGAGCTGTTTTTT	CASSLGGVNTGELFF
.	15	TRBV28	.	TRBJ2-4	TGTGCCAGCAGTCCGGACAGCCTAGCCAAAAACATTCAGTACTTC	CASSPDSLAKNIQYF
.	17	TRBV24-1	.	TRBJ2-1	TGTGCCACCAGTGACCCCTTTGCTAGCAGAACCTACAATGAGCAGTTCTTC	CATSDPFASRTYNEQFF
TRBD1	15	TRBV19	.	TRBJ1-6	TGTGCCAGTAGTATGGGGACAGCTATTAATTCACCCCTCCACTTT	CASSMGTAINSPLHF
.	14	TRBV7-6	once	TRBJ2-5	TGTGCCAGCAGCTTAACGGCAGGCCAGGAGACCCAGTACTTC	CASSLTAGQETQYF
.	16	TRBV4-2	few	TRBJ2-2	TGTGCCAGCAGCCAAGATGGGCAGGGGACCCTCGGGGAGCTGTTTTTT	CASSQDGQGTLGELFF
TRBD2	13	TRBV12-3/TRBV12-4	.	TRBJ2-5	TGTGCCAGCAGATCTAGCGGGGGAGAGACCCAGTACTTC	CASRSSGGETQYF
.	13	TRBV12-3/TRBV12-4	.	TRBJ2-5	TGTGCCAGCAGCCGGGACAGCGGGGAGACCCAGTACTTC	CASSRDSGETQYF
TRBD1	16	TRBV5-8	.	TRBJ2-7	TGTGCCAGCAGCTCCGTTGCGATGACAGGGGGGTACGAGCAGTACTTC	CASSSVAMTGGYEQYF
TRBD1	14	TRBV27	.	TRBJ1-2	TGTGCCAGCAGTCCCGGACAGGCTAACTATGGCTACACCTTC	CASSPGQANYGYTF
.	14	TRBV18	.	TRBJ2-4	TGTGCCAGCTCACTGGAGGTGGCCAAAAACATTCAGTACTTC	CASSLEVAKNIQYF
.	15	TRBV2	.	TRBJ1-4	TGTGCCAGCAGTGGGGGGGACTTTAGTAATGAAAAACTGTTTTTT	CASSGGDFSNEKLFF
TRBD2	14	TRBV7-9	.	TRBJ2-1	TGTGCCAGCAGCGCTAGCGGGGGTTACAATGAGCAGTTCTTC	CASSASGGYNEQFF
.	12	TRBV6-2/TRBV6-3	.	TRBJ2-7	TGTGCCAGCAGTTACTCGAGACAGGAGCAGTACTTC	CASSYSRQEQYF
.	16	TRBV5-1	.	TRBJ1-6	TGCGCCAGCAGCTTGACAGGGCTTAGGTATAATTCACCCCTCCACTTT	CASSLTGLRYNSPLHF
.	12	TRBV2	.	TRBJ2-7	TGTGTCGGGGGGCGGACGACCTACGAGCAGTACTTC	CVGGRTTYEQYF
TRBD2	18	TRBV14	once	TRBJ2-1	TGTGCCAGCAGCCAAGTGGCGATTGGACTAGCGGGGGCCAATGAGCAGTTCTTC	CASSQVAIGLAGANEQFF
.	14	TRBV28	.	TRBJ2-5	TGTGCCAGCAGTGAGTCGAACCGCCAAGAGACCCAGTACTTC	CASSESNRQETQYF
TRBD2	15	TRBV3-1/TRBV3-2	.	TRBJ2-1	TGTGCCAGCAGCCAAGATTCACTAGCGGGCAATGAGCAGTTCTTC	CASSQDSLAGNEQFF
.	15	TRBV4-1	.	TRBJ1-4	TGCGCCAGCAGCGTACAGGGTACGGTCGGTGAAAAACTGTTTTTT	CASSVQGTVGEKLFF
TRBD2	19	TRBV27	few	TRBJ2-3	TGTGCCAGCAGTTTATATCCCCCGGGACTAGCGGGAGGTACAGATACGCAGTATTTT	CASSLYPPGLAGGTDTQYF
.	13	TRBV18	.	TRBJ2-7	TGTGCCAGCTCACCACCGGCCACCTACGAGCAGTACTTC	CASSPPATYEQYF
TRBD1	15	TRBV9	.	TRBJ1-5	TGTGCCAGCGGACAAGGACAGGTATTTAATCAGCCCCAGCATTTT	CASGQGQVFNQPQHF
TRBD1	15	TRBV2	once	TRBJ1-3	TGTGCCAGCAGTGAACAGGGACAGGGGTTCGGTCAGATATATTTT	CASSEQGQGFGQIYF
.	14	TRBV5-1	.	TRBJ1-1	TGCGCCAGCAGCCGGAGGTGGGTCAACGCTGAAGCTTTCTTT	CASSRRWVNAEAFF
.	10	TRBV20-1	once	TRBJ2-5	TGCAGTGCAGAGCAAGAGACCCAGTACTTC	CSAEQETQYF
.	12	TRBV12-3/TRBV12-4	.	TRBJ1-4	TGTGCCAGCACTGAGGGAGGCGAAAAACTGTTTTTT	CASTEGGEKLFF
TRBD2	13	TRBV10-2	.	TRBJ2-7	TGCGCCAGCAGGGGTGTTAGCGGGGGGGAGCAGTACTTC	CASRGVSGGEQYF
TRBD1	16	TRBV3-1/TRBV3-2	.	TRBJ1-2	TGTGCCAGCAGCCGCCGCACCGGGACAGGGGCAGGTGGCTACACCTTC	CASSRRTGTGAGGYTF
.	14	TRBV4-3	once	TRBJ1-5	TGCGCCAGCAGCCAAGATAAGCTTAAGTCGCCCCAGCATTTT	CASSQDKLKSPQHF
.	17	TRBV5-1	.	TRBJ2-1	TGCGCCAGCAGCCCCGGCGGTAGCGGTAACTACCGCAATGAGCAGTTCTTC	CASSPGGSGNYRNEQFF
.	15	TRBV6-5	once	TRBJ1-6	TGTGCCAGCAGTTACGAGCAGGGCGGTAATTCACCCCTCCACTTT	CASSYEQGGNSPLHF
.	18	TRBV27	.	TRBJ2-1	TGTGCCAGCAGTTTTTTTGGTGGGGTGGGGAGCTCCTACAATGAGCAGTTCTTC	CASSFFGGVGSSYNEQFF
.	16	TRBV7-9	.	TRBJ2-2	TGTGCCAGCAGCTGGGACAGCTGGGGGGCCACCGGGGAGCTGTTTTTT	CASSWDSWGATGELFF
.	12	TRBV6-5	.	TRBJ2-1	TGTGCCAGCAGTTACTCGGCCAATGAGCAGTTCTTC	CASSYSANEQFF
TRBD2	16	TRBV6-2/TRBV6-3	.	TRBJ2-7	TGTGCCAGCAGTTTCCTAGCGGGCTCTTACCCCTACGAGCAGTACTTC	CASSFLAGSYPYEQYF
.	17	TRBV27	.	TRBJ2-1	TGTGCCAGCAGTTTACCGATTGCGGACACTGCATCCAATGAGCAGTTCTTC	CASSLPIADTASNEQFF
.	14	TRBV28	.	TRBJ1-5	TGTGCCAGCAGTACGGGGGGAGGAGGCCAGCCCCAGCATTTT	CASSTGGGGQPQHF
.	16	TRBV5-6	.	TRBJ1-3	TGTGCCAGCAGCTCGTGGGGGCAGCCCTCTGGAAACACCATATATTTT	CASSSWGQPSGNTIYF